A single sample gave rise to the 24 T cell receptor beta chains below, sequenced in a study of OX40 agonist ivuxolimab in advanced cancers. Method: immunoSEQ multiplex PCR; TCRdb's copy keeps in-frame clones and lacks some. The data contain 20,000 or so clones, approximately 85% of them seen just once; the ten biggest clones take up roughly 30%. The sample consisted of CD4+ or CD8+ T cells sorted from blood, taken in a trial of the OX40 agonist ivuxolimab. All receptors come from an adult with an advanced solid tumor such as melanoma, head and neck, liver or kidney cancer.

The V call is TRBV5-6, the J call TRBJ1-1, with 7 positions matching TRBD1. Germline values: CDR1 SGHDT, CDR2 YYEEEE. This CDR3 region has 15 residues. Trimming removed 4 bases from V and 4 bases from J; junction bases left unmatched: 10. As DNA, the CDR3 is TGTGCCAGCAGCCGTGGACAGGTTGGGGGCACTGAAGCTTTCTTT. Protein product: CASSRGQVGGTEAFF.

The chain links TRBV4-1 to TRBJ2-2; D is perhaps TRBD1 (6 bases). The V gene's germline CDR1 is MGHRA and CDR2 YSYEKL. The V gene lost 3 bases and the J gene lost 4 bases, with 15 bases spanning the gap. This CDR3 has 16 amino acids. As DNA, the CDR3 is TGCGCCAGCAGCCATGACGACAGGCAGGGCACCGGGGAGCTGTTTTTT. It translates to CASSHDDRQGTGELFF.

The CDR3 loop reads CASRTGGEDTEAFF. In DNA, the CDR3 is TGTGCCAGCAGGACAGGGGGAGAGGACACTGAAGCTTTCTTT. The J gene is TRBJ1-1, the V gene TRBV9, with TRBD1 matching over 9 bases. The CDR3 is 14 residues long. V lost 5 bases, J lost 3 bases, and 5 bases stayed unmatched. Germline assignment: CDR1 SGDLS and CDR2 YYNGEE. Based on the CDR3 plus reference TRBV9 and TRBJ1-1, the full variable domain is DSGVTQTPKHLITATGQRVTLRCSPRSGDLSVYWYQQSLDQGLQFLIQYYNGEERAKGNILERFSAQQFPDLHSELNLSSLELGDSALYFCASRTGGEDTEAFFGQGTRLTVV.

CDR3 nucleotide sequence: TGTGCCAGCACCCTGGGATCTACGCGGGGCTACACCTTC. Translation gives CASTLGSTRGYTF. J is TRBJ1-2 and V is TRBV5-6; D unclear. Germline lookup yields CDR1 SGHDT and CDR2 YYEEEE. The CDR3 is made up of 13 amino acids. The V end was cut by 6 bases, the J end by 8 bases, with 17 bases between. Full variable domain (remainder filled in from reference TRBV5-6 and TRBJ1-2): DAGVTQSPTHLIKTRGQQVTLRCSPKSGHDTVSWYQQALGQGPQFIFQYYEEEERQRGNFPDRFSGHQFPNYSSELNVNALLLGDSALYLCASTLGSTRGYTFGSGTRLTVV.

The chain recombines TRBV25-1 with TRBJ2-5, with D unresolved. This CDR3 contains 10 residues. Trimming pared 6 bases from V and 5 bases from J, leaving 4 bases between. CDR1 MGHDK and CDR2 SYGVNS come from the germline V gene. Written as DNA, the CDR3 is TGTGCCAGCAGGGGGGAGACCCAGTACTTC. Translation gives CASRGETQYF.

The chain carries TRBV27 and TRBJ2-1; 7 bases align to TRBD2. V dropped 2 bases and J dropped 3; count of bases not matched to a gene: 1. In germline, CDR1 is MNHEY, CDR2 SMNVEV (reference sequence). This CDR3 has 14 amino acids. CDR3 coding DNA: TGTGCCAGCAGTTTAGCGGGGGTCTACAATGAGCAGTTCTTC. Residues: CASSLAGVYNEQFF.

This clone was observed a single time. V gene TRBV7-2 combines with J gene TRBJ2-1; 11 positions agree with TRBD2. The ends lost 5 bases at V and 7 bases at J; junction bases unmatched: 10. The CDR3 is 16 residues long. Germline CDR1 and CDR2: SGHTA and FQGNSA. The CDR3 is CASSPFSGGAGNEQFF. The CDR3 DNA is TGTGCCAGCAGCCCATTTAGCGGGGGGGCTGGGAATGAGCAGTTCTTC.

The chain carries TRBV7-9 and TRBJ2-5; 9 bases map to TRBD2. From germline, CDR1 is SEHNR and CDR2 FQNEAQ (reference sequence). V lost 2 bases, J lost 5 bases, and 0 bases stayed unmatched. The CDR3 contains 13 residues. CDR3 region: CASSLTSGETQYF. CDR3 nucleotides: TGTGCCAGCAGCTTAACTAGCGGGGAGACCCAGTACTTC.

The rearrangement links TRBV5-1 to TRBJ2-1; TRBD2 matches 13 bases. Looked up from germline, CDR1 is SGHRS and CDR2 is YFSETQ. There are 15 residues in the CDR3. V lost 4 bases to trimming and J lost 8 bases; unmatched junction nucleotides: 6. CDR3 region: CASSITSGRADEQFF. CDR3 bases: TGCGCCAGCAGCATCACTAGCGGGAGGGCCGATGAGCAGTTCTTC.

The CDR3 DNA sequence: TGTGCCAGTAGTATAGCGGGGGGGCAGGATACGCAGTATTTT. Residues: CASSIAGGQDTQYF. The gene calls are TRBV19 and TRBJ2-3, with 8 bases aligning to TRBD2. V was clipped by 1 base and J by 6 bases; unmatched bases: 3. The V gene's germline CDR1 is LNHDA and CDR2 SQIVND (reference sequence). The CDR3 spans 14 residues.

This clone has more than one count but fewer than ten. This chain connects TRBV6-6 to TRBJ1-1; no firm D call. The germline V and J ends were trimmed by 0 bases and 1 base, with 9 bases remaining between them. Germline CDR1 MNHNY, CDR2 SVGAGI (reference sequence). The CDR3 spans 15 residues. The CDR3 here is CASSYSGSSNTEAFF. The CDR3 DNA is TGTGCCAGCAGTTACTCGGGGAGCTCGAACACTGAAGCTTTCTTT.

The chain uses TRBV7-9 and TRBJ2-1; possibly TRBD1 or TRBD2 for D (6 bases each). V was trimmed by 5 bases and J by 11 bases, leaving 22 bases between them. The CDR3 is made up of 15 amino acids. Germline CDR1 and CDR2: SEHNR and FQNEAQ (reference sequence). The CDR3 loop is CASSQEGEFRLKQFF. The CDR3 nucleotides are TGTGCCAGCAGCCAGGAGGGGGAGTTTCGTTTGAAGCAGTTCTTC.

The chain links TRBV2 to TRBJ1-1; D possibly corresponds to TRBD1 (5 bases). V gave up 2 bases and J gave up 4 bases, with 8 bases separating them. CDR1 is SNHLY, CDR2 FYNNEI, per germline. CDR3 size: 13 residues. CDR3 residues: CASSEFGGTEAFF. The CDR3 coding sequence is TGTGCCAGCAGTGAATTCGGGGGCACTGAAGCTTTCTTT.

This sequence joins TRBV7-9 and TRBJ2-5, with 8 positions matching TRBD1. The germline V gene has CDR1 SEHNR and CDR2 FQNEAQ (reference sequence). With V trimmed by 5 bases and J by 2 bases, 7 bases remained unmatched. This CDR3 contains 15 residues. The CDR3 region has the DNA TGTGCCAGCAGCCTGAACAGGGGGGTACAAGAGACCCAGTACTTC. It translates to CASSLNRGVQETQYF.

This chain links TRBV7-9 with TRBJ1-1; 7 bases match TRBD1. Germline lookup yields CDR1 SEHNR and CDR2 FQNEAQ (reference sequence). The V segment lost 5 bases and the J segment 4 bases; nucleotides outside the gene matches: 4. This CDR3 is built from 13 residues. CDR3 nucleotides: TGTGCCAGCAGCCCAGGGGGAGGCACTGAAGCTTTCTTT. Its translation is CASSPGGGTEAFF.

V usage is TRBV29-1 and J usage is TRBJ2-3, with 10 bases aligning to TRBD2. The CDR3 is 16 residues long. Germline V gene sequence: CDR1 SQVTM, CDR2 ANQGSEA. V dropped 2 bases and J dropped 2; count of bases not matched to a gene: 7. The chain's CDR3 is CSVESASGGYTDTQYF. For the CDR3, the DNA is TGCAGCGTTGAATCGGCTAGCGGGGGATACACAGATACGCAGTATTTT.

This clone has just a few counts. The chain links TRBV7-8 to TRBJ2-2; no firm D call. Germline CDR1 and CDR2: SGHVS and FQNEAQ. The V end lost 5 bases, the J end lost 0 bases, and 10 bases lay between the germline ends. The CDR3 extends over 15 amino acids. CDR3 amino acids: CASSPKPSNTGELFF. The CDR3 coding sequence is TGTGCCAGCAGCCCTAAACCCTCGAACACCGGGGAGCTGTTTTTT. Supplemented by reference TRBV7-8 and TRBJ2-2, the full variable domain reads GAGVSQSPRYKVAKRGQDVALRCDPISGHVSLFWYQQALGQGPEFLTYFQNEAQLDKSGLPSDRFFAERPEGSVSTLKIQRTQQEDSAVYLCASSPKPSNTGELFFGEGSRLTVL.

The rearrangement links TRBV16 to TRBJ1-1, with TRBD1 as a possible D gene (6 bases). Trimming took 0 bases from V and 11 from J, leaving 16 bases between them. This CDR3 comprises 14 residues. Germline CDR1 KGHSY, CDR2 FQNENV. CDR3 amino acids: CASSQSGGIRLAFF. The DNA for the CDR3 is TGTGCCAGCAGCCAATCAGGGGGGATTCGGTTGGCTTTCTTT.

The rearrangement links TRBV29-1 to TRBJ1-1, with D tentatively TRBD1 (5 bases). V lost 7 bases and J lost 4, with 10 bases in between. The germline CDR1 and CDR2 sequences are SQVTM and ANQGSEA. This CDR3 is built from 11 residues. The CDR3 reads CSGLGGTEAFF. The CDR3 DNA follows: TGCAGCGGCTTGGGGGGCACTGAAGCTTTCTTT.

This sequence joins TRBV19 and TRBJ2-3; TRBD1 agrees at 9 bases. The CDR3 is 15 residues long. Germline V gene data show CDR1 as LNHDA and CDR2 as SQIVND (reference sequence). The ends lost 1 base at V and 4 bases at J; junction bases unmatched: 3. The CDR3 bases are TGTGCCAGTAGTATAGGGACAGGGGTCGCAGATACGCAGTATTTT. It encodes CASSIGTGVADTQYF.

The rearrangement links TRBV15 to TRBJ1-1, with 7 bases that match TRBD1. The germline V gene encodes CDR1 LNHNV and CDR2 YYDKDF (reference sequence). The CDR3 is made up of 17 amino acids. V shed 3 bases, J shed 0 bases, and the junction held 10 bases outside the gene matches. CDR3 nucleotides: TGTGCCACCAGCAGTACTCCCCAACAGGGGTTGAACACTGAAGCTTTCTTT. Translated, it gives CATSSTPQQGLNTEAFF.

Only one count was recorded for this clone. DNA for the CDR3: TGTGCCAGCAGGGTGACAGGGGGAAGCGAAAAACTGTTTTTT. Its protein is CASRVTGGSEKLFF. The chain has TRBV6-5 and TRBJ1-4, with 9 bases aligning to TRBD1. Germline lookup yields CDR1 MNHEY and CDR2 SVGAGI. The CDR3 contains 14 residues. V shed 6 bases and J 8 bases; nucleotides not matched to a gene: 7.

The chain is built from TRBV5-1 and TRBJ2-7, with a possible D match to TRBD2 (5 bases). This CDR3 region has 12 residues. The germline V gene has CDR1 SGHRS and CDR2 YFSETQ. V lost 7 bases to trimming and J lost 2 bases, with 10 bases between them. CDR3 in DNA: TGCGCCAGCGGTGCGGGCCCCTACGAGCAGTACTTC. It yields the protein CASGAGPYEQYF.

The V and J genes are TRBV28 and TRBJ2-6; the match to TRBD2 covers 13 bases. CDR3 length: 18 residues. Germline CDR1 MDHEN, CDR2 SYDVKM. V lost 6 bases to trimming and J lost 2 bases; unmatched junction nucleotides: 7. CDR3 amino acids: CASRRTSGRAAGANVLTF. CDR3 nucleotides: TGTGCCAGCAGGCGTACTAGCGGGAGGGCTGCTGGGGCCAACGTCCTGACTTTC.